Included here is one T cell receptor beta chain sequence, with context. Its specificity is unknown. Each donor supplied around 9.6 milliliters of peripheral blood. This entry is derived from a study of blood T cells in healthy people across ages. Notes on the study in general: Samples with more naive T cells showed higher observed beta diversity.

Primers used in a second PCR of roughly 6 to 12 cycles were a sample-barcoded 5' primer and a J-beta primer mix. Every sample produced at least 3 million CDR3-containing paired-end reads. MiXCR, run by TCRdb on the 5' RACE reads, gives a single entry per CDR3 protein. The table shows 750,000 to 950,000 distinct CDR3 sequences, with around half occurring only once. The junction had 22 bases not matched to a gene; V was cut back by 6 bases and J by 14 bases. Germline-derived CDR1 and CDR2 are MDHEN and SYDVKM. This CDR3 has 16 amino acids. This receptor was identified in a man at least 80 years old in good health. The chain is built from TRBV28 and TRBJ2-3; 8 bases line up with TRBD2. Sequencing was performed on blood. Here the CDR3 reads CASSLGASGLHRYAYF. The CDR3 region has the DNA TGTGCCAGCAGCCTGGGGGCTAGCGGGCTGCACAGATACGCGTATTTT.